This is a list of T cell receptor beta chains from one sample in a study of blood T cell repertoires in COVID-19. Some clones are missing from TCRdb's copy, which holds only in-frame ones; the method was immunoSEQ multiplex PCR. The sample has 430,000 or so clones, around nine tenths seen once; the top ten hold 1.4%. Specimen: PBMCs or T cells enriched from blood (not recorded which). These receptors all come from a woman between 18 and 29 years old who had been exposed to COVID-19. Both conserved end residues are part of each CDR3. The D gene is left open where the match is weak. Expanded clones get a size class; other rows say once, few or many, or leave the size out.

d_call,clone_size,j_call,v_call,cdr3_nt,cdr3_aa
TRBD2,-,TRBJ2-7,TRBV5-1,TGCGCCAGCAGCTACTACCCCGGGACTAGCGGGACAAAACGCGACGAGCAGTACTTC,CASSYYPGTSGTKRDEQYF
TRBD1,-,TRBJ2-7,TRBV19,TGTGCCAGTAGTAGGTTCGGGGACAGCTCCTACGAGCAGTACTTC,CASSRFGDSSYEQYF
TRBD1,few,TRBJ2-7,TRBV9,TGTGCCAGCAGCCCCGGACAGGGGGCTTCCGAGCAGTACTTC,CASSPGQGASEQYF
-,-,TRBJ1-2,TRBV4-2,TGTGCCAGCAGCCAAGATATGGTTCCAGGTATTAACTATGGCTACACCTTC,CASSQDMVPGINYGYTF
-,-,TRBJ2-3,TRBV7-2,TGTGCCAGCAGCTTAACATTGGGAGTTAGTGGGACAGATACGCAGTATTTT,CASSLTLGVSGTDTQYF
TRBD1,-,TRBJ1-1,TRBV18,TGTGCCAGCTCGCGTGACAGGGGTGGTACTGAAGCTTTCTTT,CASSRDRGGTEAFF
-,few,TRBJ2-3,TRBV5-1,TGCGCCAGCAGGCGCGGGAGCACAGATACGCAGTATTTT,CASRRGSTDTQYF
TRBD2,-,TRBJ2-1,TRBV6-2/TRBV6-3,TGTGCCAGCAGTTACACCCTAGCGGGGGGGCTCTACAATGAGCAGTTCTTC,CASSYTLAGGLYNEQFF
TRBD2,-,TRBJ2-1,TRBV27,TGTGCCAGCAGCCGTCGGGGACTAGCGGGGGGAAAATACAATGAGCAGTTCTTC,CASSRRGLAGGKYNEQFF
TRBD2,-,TRBJ2-1,TRBV14,TGTGCCAGCAGCCATTCGGGGGGGAGAAACAATGAGCAGTTCTTC,CASSHSGGRNNEQFF
TRBD1,-,TRBJ2-5,TRBV6-5,TGTGCCAGCAGCCCCCAGGGGGATGAGACCCAGTACTTC,CASSPQGDETQYF
TRBD1,-,TRBJ2-7,TRBV28,TGTGCCAGCATTGGGGACAGGGGGTTATACGAGCAGTACTTC,CASIGDRGLYEQYF
-,-,TRBJ2-7,TRBV5-8,TGTGCCAGCAGCTTGGGAAGGAGTGTGTCGGAGCAGTACTTC,CASSLGRSVSEQYF
TRBD1,-,TRBJ2-7,TRBV28,TGTGCCAGCAGTTCCCCCGGGACAGGGGTCTTGGAGCAGTACTTC,CASSSPGTGVLEQYF
-,-,TRBJ2-7,TRBV11-2,TGTGCCAGCAGCCCCTTGTACTACGAGCAGTACTTC,CASSPLYYEQYF
TRBD1,-,TRBJ2-3,TRBV9,TGTGCCAGCAGCGTAGCTCCCACAGGGGGCGGGGCAGATACGCAGTATTTT,CASSVAPTGGGADTQYF
-,-,TRBJ1-3,TRBV11-2,TGTGCCAGCAGCGTCGACAGGCTCTCTGGAAACACCATATATTTT,CASSVDRLSGNTIYF
TRBD1,-,TRBJ1-6,TRBV5-1,TGCGCCAGCAGGCCCGGGACAGCCGAGATCTTCTCACCCCTCCACTTT,CASRPGTAEIFSPLHF
-,once,TRBJ1-6,TRBV13,TGTGCCAGCAGCTTCAGGGTCTATAATTCACCCCTCCACTTT,CASSFRVYNSPLHF
TRBD1,few,TRBJ1-5,TRBV19,TGTGCCAGTAGTAGGCAGGGGGCCAACAATCAGCCCCAGCATTTT,CASSRQGANNQPQHF
TRBD1,-,TRBJ2-1,TRBV28,TGTGCCAGCACCCTCGGCGGGACAGGGGGCAATGAGCAGTTCTTC,CASTLGGTGGNEQFF
-,-,TRBJ1-4,TRBV6-5,TGTGCCAGCAGTCTACAGGGAGAAGGGGAAAAACTGTTTTTT,CASSLQGEGEKLFF
TRBD1,-,TRBJ1-5,TRBV3-1/TRBV3-2,TGTGCCAGCAGCAAGACAGGGGACTATCAGCCCCAGCATTTT,CASSKTGDYQPQHF
TRBD1,-,TRBJ2-7,TRBV19,TGTGCCAGTAGTTCAGGGACAGGGGGCTACGAGCAGTACTTC,CASSSGTGGYEQYF
-,-,TRBJ1-3,TRBV28,TGTGCCAGCAGTTCGGTGATCTCTGGAAACACCATATATTTT,CASSSVISGNTIYF
TRBD1,-,TRBJ1-5,TRBV28,TGTGCCAGCAGGCCGGGACAGGGTGGTGGACGGCCCCAGCATTTT,CASRPGQGGGRPQHF
-,-,TRBJ2-2,TRBV5-6,TGTGCCAGCAGCCCTCCCCCGGACAGACGCACCGGGGAGCTGTTTTTT,CASSPPPDRRTGELFF
TRBD1,-,TRBJ1-6,TRBV18,TGTGCCAGCTCACCTGTGCGACAGGGCGAGGGTTCACCCCTCCACTTT,CASSPVRQGEGSPLHF
TRBD1,few,TRBJ1-5,TRBV19,TGTGCCAGTAGTAGGCAGGGGGGAAATCAGCCCCAGCATTTT,CASSRQGGNQPQHF
-,-,TRBJ1-2,TRBV4-3,TGCGCCAGCAGCCACTCGGCGGCCAGGGTTAACTATGGCTACACCTTC,CASSHSAARVNYGYTF
TRBD1,-,TRBJ2-7,TRBV5-6,TGTGCCAGCAGCCCGATGGACAGGGTAGACTACGAGCAGTACTTC,CASSPMDRVDYEQYF
-,-,TRBJ1-2,TRBV24-1,TGTGCCACCAGTGATTCCGGACGGGGTAAGGCCTATGGCTACACCTTC,CATSDSGRGKAYGYTF
TRBD1,once,TRBJ2-3,TRBV18,TGTGCCAGCTCACCAGGACAGGGTTTTACAGATACGCAGTATTTT,CASSPGQGFTDTQYF
TRBD2,-,TRBJ2-1,TRBV2,TGTGCCAGCAGTGAAGGGGGACTAGCCGACTCCTACAATGAGCAGTTCTTC,CASSEGGLADSYNEQFF
-,many,TRBJ1-2,TRBV18,TGTGCCAGCTCACCAGGGGCGAACTATGGCTACACCTTC,CASSPGANYGYTF
TRBD1,-,TRBJ1-5,TRBV18,TGTGCCAGCTCACCTGGACAGGGGGCTCAGCCCCAGCATTTT,CASSPGQGAQPQHF
TRBD2,once,TRBJ2-2,TRBV6-5,TGTGCCAGCAGAATTAGCGGGAGGAGCACCGGGGAGCTGTTTTTT,CASRISGRSTGELFF
TRBD1,-,TRBJ2-7,TRBV27,TGTGCCAGCAGCCCAGGGGGAGAAGGTTACGAGCAGTACTTC,CASSPGGEGYEQYF
-,once,TRBJ2-7,TRBV7-2,TGTGCCAGCAGCTTAGTTGCCCGTTTAGGCACAGCCCAGGTCTACGAGCAGTACTTC,CASSLVARLGTAQVYEQYF
TRBD1,-,TRBJ2-7,TRBV7-6,TGTGCCAGCAGCTTAGGGGACAGGGGGCACGAGCAGTACTTC,CASSLGDRGHEQYF
-,-,TRBJ2-2,TRBV24-1,TGTGCCACCAGTGATTTTATCGGGTCTAGAGGGAACACCGGGGAGCTGTTTTTT,CATSDFIGSRGNTGELFF
-,-,TRBJ1-3,TRBV30,TGTGCCTGGAGTGTCGGGGGAACTGGAAACACCATATATTTT,CAWSVGGTGNTIYF
-,-,TRBJ2-3,TRBV7-3,TGTGCCAGCAGCGGTGGGGGGAGCACAGATACGCAGTATTTT,CASSGGGSTDTQYF
-,once,TRBJ1-6,TRBV18,TGTGCCAGCTCACGAGACAGGCGAAATTCACCCCTCCACTTT,CASSRDRRNSPLHF
TRBD1,-,TRBJ1-6,TRBV2,TGTGCCAGCAGTAGACAGGGTTACTCAAATTCACCCCTCCACTTT,CASSRQGYSNSPLHF
-,-,TRBJ2-1,TRBV7-9,TGTGCCAGCAGCTTAGGTGGCGGGGAGTACAATGAGCAGTTCTTC,CASSLGGGEYNEQFF
-,-,TRBJ1-5,TRBV4-1,TGCGCCAGCAGCTCACACCCAGGGAGCAATCAGCCCCAGCATTTT,CASSSHPGSNQPQHF
-,-,TRBJ1-5,TRBV4-1,TGCGCCAGCAGCCTAGAGCAGGGCAATCAGCCCCAGCATTTT,CASSLEQGNQPQHF
TRBD2,-,TRBJ2-1,TRBV6-4,TGTGCCAGCAGTGCACTAGCGGGGGGGGATTACAATGAGCAGTTCTTC,CASSALAGGDYNEQFF
-,-,TRBJ1-1,TRBV5-1,TGCGCCAGCAGCTTGGGGAGGGACACTGAAGCTTTCTTT,CASSLGRDTEAFF